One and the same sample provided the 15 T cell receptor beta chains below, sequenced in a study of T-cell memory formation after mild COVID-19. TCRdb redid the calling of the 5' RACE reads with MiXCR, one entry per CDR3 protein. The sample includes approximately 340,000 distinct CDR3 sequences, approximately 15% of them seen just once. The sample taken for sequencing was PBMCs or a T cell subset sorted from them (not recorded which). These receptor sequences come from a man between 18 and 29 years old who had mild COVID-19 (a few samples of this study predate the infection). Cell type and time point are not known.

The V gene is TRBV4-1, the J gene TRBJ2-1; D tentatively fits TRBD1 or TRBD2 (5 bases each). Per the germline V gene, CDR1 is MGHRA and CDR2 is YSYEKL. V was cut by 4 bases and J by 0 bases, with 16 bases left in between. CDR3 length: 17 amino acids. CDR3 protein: CASSPQPRGSSYNEQFF. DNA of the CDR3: TGCGCCAGCAGCCCCCAACCCCGGGGCAGCTCCTACAATGAGCAGTTCTTC.

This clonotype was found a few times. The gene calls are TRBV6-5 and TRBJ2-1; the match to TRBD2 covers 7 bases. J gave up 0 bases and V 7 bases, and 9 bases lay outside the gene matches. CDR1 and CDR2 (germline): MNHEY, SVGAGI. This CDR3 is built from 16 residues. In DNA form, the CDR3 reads TGTGCCAGCACCAGATTAGCGGGTAGCTCCTACAATGAGCAGTTCTTC. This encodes CASTRLAGSSYNEQFF.

The CDR3 region is CASSLAQRGASNTGELFF. CDR3 DNA sequence: TGTGCCAGCAGCTTAGCCCAGCGGGGGGCCTCGAACACCGGGGAGCTGTTTTTT. This sequence joins TRBV7-2 and TRBJ2-2, with 9 bases fitting TRBD2. Trimming took 0 bases from V and 0 from J; bases not matched to a gene: 5. Germline lookup yields CDR1 SGHTA and CDR2 FQGNSA. There are 18 residues in the CDR3.

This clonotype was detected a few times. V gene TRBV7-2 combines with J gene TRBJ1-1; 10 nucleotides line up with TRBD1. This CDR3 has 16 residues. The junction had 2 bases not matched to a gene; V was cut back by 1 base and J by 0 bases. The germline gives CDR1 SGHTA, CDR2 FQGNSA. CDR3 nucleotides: TGTGCCAGCAGCTTAGGCGGGACAGGGGTGAACACTGAAGCTTTCTTT. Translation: CASSLGGTGVNTEAFF.

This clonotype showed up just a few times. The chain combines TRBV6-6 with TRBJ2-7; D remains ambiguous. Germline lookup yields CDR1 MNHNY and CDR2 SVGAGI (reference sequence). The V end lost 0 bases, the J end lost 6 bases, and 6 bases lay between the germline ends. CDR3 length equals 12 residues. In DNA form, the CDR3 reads TGTGCCAGCAGTTACTCAGGTCGCGAGCAGTACTTC. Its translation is CASSYSGREQYF.

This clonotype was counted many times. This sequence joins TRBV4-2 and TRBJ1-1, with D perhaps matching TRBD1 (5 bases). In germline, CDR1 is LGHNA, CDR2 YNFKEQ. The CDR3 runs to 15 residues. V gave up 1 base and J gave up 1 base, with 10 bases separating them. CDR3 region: CASSQGTRENTEAFF. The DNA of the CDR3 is TGTGCCAGCAGCCAAGGAACCAGGGAGAACACTGAAGCTTTCTTT.

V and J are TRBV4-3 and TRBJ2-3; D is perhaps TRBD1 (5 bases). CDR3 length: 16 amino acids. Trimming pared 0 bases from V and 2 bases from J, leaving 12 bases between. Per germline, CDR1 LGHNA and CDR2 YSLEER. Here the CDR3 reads CASSQELRAPTDTQYF. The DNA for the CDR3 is TGCGCCAGCAGCCAAGAACTCAGGGCCCCCACAGATACGCAGTATTTT.

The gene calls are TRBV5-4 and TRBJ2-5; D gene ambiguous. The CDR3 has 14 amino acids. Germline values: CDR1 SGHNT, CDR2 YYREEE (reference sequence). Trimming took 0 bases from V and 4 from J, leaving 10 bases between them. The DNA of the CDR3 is TGTGCCAGCAGCTTGGATCAGTCCAGAGAGACCCAGTACTTC. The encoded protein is CASSLDQSRETQYF.

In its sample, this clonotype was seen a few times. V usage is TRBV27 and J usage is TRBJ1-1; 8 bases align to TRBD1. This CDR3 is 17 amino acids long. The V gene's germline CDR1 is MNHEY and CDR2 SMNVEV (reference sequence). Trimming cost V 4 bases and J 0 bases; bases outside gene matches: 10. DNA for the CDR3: TGTGCCAGCAGTTCACAGGGGGTGAAGGGTGTGAACACTGAAGCTTTCTTT. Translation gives CASSSQGVKGVNTEAFF.

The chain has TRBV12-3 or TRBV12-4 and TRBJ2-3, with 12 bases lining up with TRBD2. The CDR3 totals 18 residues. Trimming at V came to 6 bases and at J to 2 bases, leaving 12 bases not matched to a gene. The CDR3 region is CASRLNALAGGNTDTQYF. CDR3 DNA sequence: TGTGCCAGCAGGTTGAATGCCCTAGCGGGGGGGAACACAGATACGCAGTATTTT.

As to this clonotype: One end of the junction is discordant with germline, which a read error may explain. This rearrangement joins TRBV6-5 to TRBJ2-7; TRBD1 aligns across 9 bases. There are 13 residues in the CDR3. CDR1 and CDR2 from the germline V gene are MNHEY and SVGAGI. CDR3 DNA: TGTGCCAGCAGTGCCCTCCGGGACAGGGTTCGATCCTTC. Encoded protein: CASSALRDRVRSF.

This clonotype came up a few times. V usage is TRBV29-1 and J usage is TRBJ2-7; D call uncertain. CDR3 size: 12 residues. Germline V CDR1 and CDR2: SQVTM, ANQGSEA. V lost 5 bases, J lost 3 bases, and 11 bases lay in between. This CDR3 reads CSVNEASYEQYF. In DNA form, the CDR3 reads TGCAGCGTTAATGAGGCGAGCTACGAGCAGTACTTC.

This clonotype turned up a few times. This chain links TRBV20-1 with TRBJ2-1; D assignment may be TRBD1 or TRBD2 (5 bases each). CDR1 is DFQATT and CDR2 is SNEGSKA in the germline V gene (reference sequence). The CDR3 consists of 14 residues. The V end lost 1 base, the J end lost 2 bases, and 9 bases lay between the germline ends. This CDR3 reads CSARGGSTYNEQFF. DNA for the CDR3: TGCAGTGCTAGAGGGGGGAGCACCTACAATGAGCAGTTCTTC.

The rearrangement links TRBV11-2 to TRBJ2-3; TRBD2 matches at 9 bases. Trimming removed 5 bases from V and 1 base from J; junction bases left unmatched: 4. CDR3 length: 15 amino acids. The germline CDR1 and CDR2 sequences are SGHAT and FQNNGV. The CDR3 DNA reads TGTGCCAGCAGCCGACGGACTAGCGGCACAGATACGCAGTATTTT. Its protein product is CASSRRTSGTDTQYF.

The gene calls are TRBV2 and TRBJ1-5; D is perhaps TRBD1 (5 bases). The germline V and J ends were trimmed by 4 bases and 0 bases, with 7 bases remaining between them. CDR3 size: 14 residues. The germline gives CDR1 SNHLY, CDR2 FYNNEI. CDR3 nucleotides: TGTGCCAGCAGTGGAGGGGATAGCAATCAGCCCCAGCATTTT. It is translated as CASSGGDSNQPQHF.